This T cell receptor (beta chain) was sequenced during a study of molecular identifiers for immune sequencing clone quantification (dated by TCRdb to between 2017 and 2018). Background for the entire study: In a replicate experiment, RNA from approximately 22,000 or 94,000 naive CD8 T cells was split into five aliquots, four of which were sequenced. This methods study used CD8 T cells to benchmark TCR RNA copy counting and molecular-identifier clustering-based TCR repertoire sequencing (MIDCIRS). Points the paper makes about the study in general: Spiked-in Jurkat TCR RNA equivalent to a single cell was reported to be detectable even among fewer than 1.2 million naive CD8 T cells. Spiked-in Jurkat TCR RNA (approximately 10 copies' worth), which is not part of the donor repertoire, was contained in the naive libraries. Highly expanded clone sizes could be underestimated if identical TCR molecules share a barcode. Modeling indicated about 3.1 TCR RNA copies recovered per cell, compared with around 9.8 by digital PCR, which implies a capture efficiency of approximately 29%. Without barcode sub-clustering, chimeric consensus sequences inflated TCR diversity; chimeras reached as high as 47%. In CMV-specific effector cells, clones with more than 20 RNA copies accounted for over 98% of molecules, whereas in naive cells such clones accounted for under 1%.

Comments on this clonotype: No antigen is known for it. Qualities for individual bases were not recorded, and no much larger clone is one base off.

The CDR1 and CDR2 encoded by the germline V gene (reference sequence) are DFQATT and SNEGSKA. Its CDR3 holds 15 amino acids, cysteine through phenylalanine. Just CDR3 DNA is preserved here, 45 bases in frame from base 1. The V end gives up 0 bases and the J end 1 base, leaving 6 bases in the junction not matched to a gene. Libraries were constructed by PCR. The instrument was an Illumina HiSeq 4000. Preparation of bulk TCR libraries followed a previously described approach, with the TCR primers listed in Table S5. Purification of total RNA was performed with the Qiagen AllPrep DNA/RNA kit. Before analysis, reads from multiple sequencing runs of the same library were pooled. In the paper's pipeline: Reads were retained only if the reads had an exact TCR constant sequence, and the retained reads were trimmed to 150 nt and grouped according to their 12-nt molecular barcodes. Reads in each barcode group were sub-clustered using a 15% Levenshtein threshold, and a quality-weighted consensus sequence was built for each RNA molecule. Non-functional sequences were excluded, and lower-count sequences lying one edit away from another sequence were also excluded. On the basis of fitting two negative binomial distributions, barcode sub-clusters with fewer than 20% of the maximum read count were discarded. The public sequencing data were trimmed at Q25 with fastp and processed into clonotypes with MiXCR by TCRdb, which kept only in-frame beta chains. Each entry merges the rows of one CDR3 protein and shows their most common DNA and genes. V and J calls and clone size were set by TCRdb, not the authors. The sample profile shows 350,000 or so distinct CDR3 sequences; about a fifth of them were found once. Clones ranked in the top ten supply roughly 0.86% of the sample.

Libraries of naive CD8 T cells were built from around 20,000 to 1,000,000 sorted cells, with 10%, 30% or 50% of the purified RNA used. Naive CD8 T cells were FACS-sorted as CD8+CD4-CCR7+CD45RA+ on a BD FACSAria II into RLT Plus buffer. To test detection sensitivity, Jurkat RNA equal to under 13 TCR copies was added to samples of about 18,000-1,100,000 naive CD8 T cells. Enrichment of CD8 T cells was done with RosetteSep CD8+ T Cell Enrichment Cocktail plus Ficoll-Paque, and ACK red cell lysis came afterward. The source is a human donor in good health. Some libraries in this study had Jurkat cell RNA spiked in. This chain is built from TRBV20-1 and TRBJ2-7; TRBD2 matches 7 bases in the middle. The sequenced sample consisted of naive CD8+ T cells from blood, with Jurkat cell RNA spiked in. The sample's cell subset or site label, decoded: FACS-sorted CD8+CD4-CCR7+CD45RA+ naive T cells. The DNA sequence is TGCAGTGCTAGAGATAGGGAGGGCAAGTCCTACGAGCAGTACTTC. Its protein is CSARDREGKSYEQYF.